These 24 T cell receptor beta chains were all obtained from the same sample, sequenced in a study of OX40 agonist ivuxolimab in advanced cancers. The library was produced with the immunoSEQ multiplex PCR assay. Entries here come from immuneACCESS through TCRdb and include only in-frame sequences with V and J called. Some clones fail to appear in such tables; in the studies checked, an unresolved V gene covers under half of the shortfall, and the cause of the remainder is unknown. Recorded for this sample are tens of thousands of clones; around 89% of them occurred a single time. 0.67% of the sample rests with the top ten. Specimen: CD4+ or CD8+ T cells sorted from blood, collected in a trial of the OX40 agonist ivuxolimab. These receptors came from an adult with an advanced solid tumor such as melanoma, head and neck, liver or kidney cancer.

Points on this clone: The sample holds other DNA sequences that translate to the same CDR3. The rearrangement uses TRBV11-2 and TRBJ1-5, with D unclear. Germline loops: CDR1 SGHAT, CDR2 FQNNGV. The CDR3 is 15 amino acids. With 2 bases removed from V and 5 bases from J, the gap between germline ends came to 13 bases. The CDR3 nucleotides are TGTGCCAGCAGCTTAACGGGAGGAGATGATCAGCCCCAGCATTTT. Amino acid sequence: CASSLTGGDDQPQHF. Based on the CDR3 plus reference TRBV11-2 and TRBJ1-5, the full variable domain is EAGVAQSPRYKIIEKRQSVAFWCNPISGHATLYWYQQILGQGPKLLIQFQNNGVVDDSQLPKDRFSAERLKGVDSTLKIQPAKLEDSAVYLCASSLTGGDDQPQHFGDGTRLSIL.

The chain joins TRBV11-2 to TRBJ1-1, with no clear D. The CDR3 has 13 residues. Germline V gene lookup returns CDR1 SGHAT and CDR2 FQNNGV. Between the trimmed V and J ends, which lost 3 bases and 6 bases, there was a span of 11 bases. CDR3 residues: CASSFFGLSEAFF. The CDR3, as DNA: TGTGCCAGCAGCTTCTTTGGCCTTTCTGAAGCTTTCTTT.

This clone was counted a single time. V gene TRBV28 combines with J gene TRBJ2-7; maybe TRBD1 (5 bases). V lost 3 bases to trimming and J lost 7 bases, with 7 bases between them. CDR1 MDHEN and CDR2 SYDVKM come from the germline V gene. The CDR3 runs to 11 residues. The chain's CDR3 is CASSLGREQYF. The CDR3 DNA follows: TGTGCCAGCAGTTTGGGGCGGGAGCAGTACTTC.

This sequence joins TRBV5-6 and TRBJ1-1; TRBD1 agrees at 8 bases. Looked up from germline, CDR1 is SGHDT and CDR2 is YYEEEE. The CDR3 is made up of 15 amino acids. The V and J ends lost 0 bases and 6 bases, in that order; junction bases with no gene match: 7. CDR3 residues: CASSLGQGARAEAFF. The CDR3 DNA follows: TGTGCCAGCAGCTTGGGGCAGGGGGCGAGGGCTGAAGCTTTCTTT.

The genes are TRBV10-3 and TRBJ1-3; a weak D match, TRBD1 (6 bases). CDR3 size: 14 residues. Trimming removed 7 bases from V and 0 bases from J, with 10 bases in between. The germline V gene has CDR1 ENHRY and CDR2 SYGVKD. The CDR3 protein is CAINPGASGNTIYF. As DNA, the CDR3 is TGTGCCATCAACCCGGGGGCCTCTGGAAACACCATATATTTT.

The chain joins TRBV10-2 to TRBJ1-5; no clear D gene. The V gene's germline CDR1 is WSHSY and CDR2 SAAADI. V lost 3 bases and J lost 6, with 6 bases in between. This CDR3 has 12 amino acids. The CDR3 nucleotides read TGCGCCAGCAGTGAAATAGTTCAGCCCCAGCATTTT. Protein product: CASSEIVQPQHF.

This clone was detected only a few times. The CDR3 bases are TGTGCCAGTAGTATCCTCGGGGAGCAGTACTTC. Encoded protein: CASSILGEQYF. V is TRBV19 and J is TRBJ2-7; D gene ambiguous. Trimming took 3 bases from V and 7 from J, leaving 7 bases between them. The CDR3 extends over 11 amino acids. CDR1 is LNHDA and CDR2 is SQIVND in the germline V gene (reference sequence).

The V and J genes are TRBV19 and TRBJ1-2, with D perhaps matching TRBD1 (5 bases). Trimming shortened V by 6 bases and J by 8 bases, and 25 bases separated the two germline ends. Germline V gene data show CDR1 as LNHDA and CDR2 as SQIVND (reference sequence). This CDR3 contains 16 residues. This CDR3 reads CASSFYTGTLTGGYTF. The DNA of the CDR3 is TGTGCCAGTAGCTTTTATACCGGGACTCTCACTGGGGGCTACACCTTC.

The chain uses TRBV7-3 and TRBJ2-3; D is ambiguous. The CDR3 has 14 residues. With 2 bases removed from V and 0 bases from J, the gap between germline ends came to 6 bases. CDR1 and CDR2 (germline): SGHTA, FQGTGA. CDR3: CASSLSHSTDTQYF. The CDR3 DNA is TGTGCCAGCAGCTTATCACATAGCACAGATACGCAGTATTTT.

The chain couples TRBV10-1 to TRBJ2-3, with D unresolved. Germline V gives CDR1 WNHNN, CDR2 SYGVQD (reference sequence). V lost 2 bases, J lost 2 bases, and 8 bases lay in between. This CDR3 comprises 14 residues. The CDR3 loop is CASSEAEITDTQYF. Written as DNA, the CDR3 is TGCGCCAGCAGTGAGGCGGAAATCACAGATACGCAGTATTTT.

The genes are TRBV7-3 and TRBJ2-5; 10 bases are shared with TRBD2. Looked up from germline, CDR1 is SGHTA and CDR2 is FQGTGA. Trimming removed 4 bases from V and 5 bases from J; junction bases left unmatched: 4. CDR3 length: 14 amino acids. CDR3: CASSSAGGQETQYF. The CDR3 DNA follows: TGTGCCAGCAGCTCAGCGGGAGGGCAGGAGACCCAGTACTTC.

The genes are TRBV14 and TRBJ1-2, with 8 bases aligning to TRBD1. There are 14 residues in the CDR3. In germline, CDR1 is SGHDN, CDR2 FVKESK. The J segment lost 5 bases and the V segment lost 5 bases, leaving 7 bases of the junction unmatched. The CDR3 protein is CASSTGTGSYGYTF. As DNA, the CDR3 is TGTGCCAGCAGCACCGGGACAGGCTCGTATGGCTACACCTTC.

This rearrangement joins TRBV10-3 to TRBJ1-1; 7 nucleotides agree with TRBD1. Germline V gene sequence: CDR1 ENHRY, CDR2 SYGVKD. The CDR3 consists of 15 residues. Trimming took 8 bases from V and 1 from J; bases not matched to a gene: 10. CDR3 in amino acids: CAISSRGTGNTEAFF. Written as DNA, the CDR3 is TGTGCCATCTCGAGCAGGGGGACCGGGAACACTGAAGCTTTCTTT.

This sequence joins TRBV5-4 and TRBJ2-2; D gene uncertain. V was shortened by 0 bases and J by 4 bases, with 13 bases between the two germline ends. In germline, CDR1 is SGHNT, CDR2 YYREEE (reference sequence). CDR3 size: 16 residues. The CDR3 bases are TGTGCCAGCAGCTTGGCGTTTGGCAGCCGCACCGGGGAGCTGTTTTTT. Amino acids: CASSLAFGSRTGELFF.

The genes are TRBV7-6 and TRBJ2-3; 9 nucleotides align to TRBD2. The CDR3 is made up of 16 amino acids. The V gene end was trimmed by 2 bases and the J gene end by 5 bases; junction bases not matched to a gene: 8. Germline V gives CDR1 SGHVS, CDR2 FNYEAQ. Here the CDR3 reads CASSLIVGGRVDTQYF. The DNA for the CDR3 is TGTGCCAGCAGCTTAATAGTCGGCGGGAGGGTAGATACGCAGTATTTT.

The V and J genes are TRBV7-8 and TRBJ2-1; D gene unclear. In germline, CDR1 is SGHVS, CDR2 FQNEAQ. Trimming shortened V by 4 bases and J by 5 bases, and 15 bases separated the two germline ends. This CDR3 spans 15 amino acids. Here the CDR3 reads CASSSPRLDNNEQFF. The DNA for the CDR3 is TGTGCCAGCAGCTCGCCTCGGCTAGATAACAATGAGCAGTTCTTC.

The rearrangement links TRBV29-1 to TRBJ2-2, with 8 nucleotides matching TRBD1. Germline CDR1 and CDR2: SQVTM and ANQGSEA. This CDR3 spans 13 amino acids. V lost 6 bases and J lost 2; bases outside the gene matches: 2. CDR3 DNA sequence: TGCAGCGTGGACAGGGCAAACACCGGGGAGCTGTTTTTT. This encodes CSVDRANTGELFF.

The chain has TRBV5-4 and TRBJ2-3; 10 bases match TRBD1. V was pared by 3 bases and J by 4 bases, with 5 bases of the junction left unmatched. Germline values: CDR1 SGHNT, CDR2 YYREEE (reference sequence). The CDR3 contains 15 residues. CDR3 loop: CASSSPGQGSDTQYF. The CDR3 DNA reads as TGTGCCAGCAGCTCGCCGGGACAGGGGTCAGATACGCAGTATTTT.

This rearrangement joins TRBV7-9 to TRBJ2-7, with no clear D. Germline CDR1 is SEHNR and CDR2 is FQNEAQ (reference sequence). Trimming pared 1 base from V and 3 bases from J, leaving 7 bases between. The CDR3 loop spans 13 amino acids. CDR3 loop: CASSLVNGYEQYF. For the CDR3, the DNA is TGTGCCAGCAGCTTAGTCAACGGCTACGAGCAGTACTTC.

In its sample, this clone was seen once. The V gene is TRBV5-6, the J gene TRBJ2-7, with a weak D call TRBD2 (5 bases). This CDR3 has 13 residues. V was shortened by 6 bases and J by 3 bases, with 13 bases between the two germline ends. Germline CDR1 reads SGHDT; CDR2 reads YYEEEE. The CDR3 DNA sequence: TGTGCCAGCACCGGAGGTAGGATCTACGAGCAGTACTTC. This translates into CASTGGRIYEQYF.

This clone was observed a few times. The chain has TRBV7-2 and TRBJ1-2; 7 bases are shared with TRBD1. CDR1 SGHTA and CDR2 FQGNSA come from the germline V gene. V lost 5 bases, J lost 2 bases, and 5 bases stayed unmatched. The CDR3 length is 14 residues. CDR3 residues: CASSPQQGNYGYTF. The CDR3 coding sequence is TGTGCCAGCAGCCCCCAACAGGGGAACTATGGCTACACCTTC.

The J gene is TRBJ2-7, the V gene TRBV5-8; D possibly matches TRBD1 or TRBD2 (5 bases each). Trimming stripped 4 bases from V and 0 bases from J, with 8 bases between. CDR1 is SGHTS, CDR2 YDEGEE, per germline. The CDR3 contains 13 residues. The CDR3 sequence: CASSRDHSYEQYF. CDR3 DNA: TGTGCCAGCAGCAGGGACCACTCCTACGAGCAGTACTTC.

V gene TRBV6-1 combines with J gene TRBJ2-7, with TRBD2 matching 7 bases. CDR1 and CDR2 from the germline V gene are MNHNS and SASEGT. Trimming took 6 bases from V and 5 from J; bases not matched to a gene: 7. This CDR3 contains 13 residues. The CDR3 nucleotides read TGTGCCAGCAGGGAAAGCGGGATCCACGAGCAGTACTTC. Encoded protein: CASRESGIHEQYF.

The chain uses TRBV7-9 and TRBJ2-2; a possible D gene is TRBD1 (5 bases). CDR3 length equals 13 residues. Germline V gene data show CDR1 as SEHNR and CDR2 as FQNEAQ (reference sequence). Trimming removed 5 bases from V and 5 bases from J, with 9 bases in between. As DNA, the CDR3 is TGTGCCAGCAGCCGAGACAGTACCGGGGAGCTGTTTTTT. Amino acid sequence: CASSRDSTGELFF. The whole variable domain, remainder taken from reference TRBV7-9 and TRBJ2-2, is DTGVSQNPRHKITKRGQNVTFRCDPISEHNRLYWYRQTLGQGPEFLTYFQNEAQLEKSRLLSDRFSAERPKGSFSTLEIQRTEQGDSAMYLCASSRDSTGELFFGEGSRLTVL.